A selection of T cell receptor beta chains follows, all from one sample in a study of blood T cell repertoires in COVID-19. TCRdb keeps only in-frame clones here, not all; method: immunoSEQ multiplex PCR. The repertoire includes 95,000 to 150,000 clones, approximately 80% of them detected once, and approximately 5% sits in the top ten. The sequencing input was peripheral blood. Every receptor here comes from a woman in her seventies with acute or convalescent COVID-19. Both conserved end residues are part of each CDR3. Each record gives: D gene, V gene, clone size, J gene, CDR3 protein, CDR3 DNA. D genes are given only for firm matches. The listing skips clone size in some rows; elsewhere it reads once, few, many or a size class.

NA	TRBV11-2	few	TRBJ1-6	CASSSPGLTARSLHF	TGTGCCAGCAGCTCTCCCGGACTAACTGCTAGGTCCCTCCACTTT
NA	TRBV7-5	NA	TRBJ1-5	CARSPGLSNQPQHF	TGTGCCAGAAGCCCTGGACTGAGCAATCAGCCCCAGCATTTT
NA	TRBV27	NA	TRBJ1-5	CASGGGRNQPQHF	TGTGCCAGCGGGGGGGGGAGGAATCAGCCCCAGCATTTT
TRBD1	TRBV6-2/TRBV6-3	NA	TRBJ2-1	CASSYGGQGQFF	TGTGCCAGCAGTTACGGCGGACAGGGGCAGTTCTTC
NA	TRBV5-6	once	TRBJ2-3	CASSLALEGTDTQYF	TGTGCCAGCAGCTTGGCTCTAGAGGGCACAGATACGCAGTATTTT
NA	TRBV2	NA	TRBJ1-1	CASSWAEGVTEAFF	TGTGCCAGCTCATGGGCCGAGGGTGTCACTGAAGCTTTCTTT
TRBD1	TRBV7-2	NA	TRBJ2-7	CASSGQGSYEQYF	TGTGCCAGCTCGGGACAGGGTTCTTACGAGCAGTACTTC
NA	TRBV11-1	NA	TRBJ1-6	CASSLVRDSSPLHF	TGTGCCAGCAGCTTAGTCAGGGACTCGTCACCCCTCCACTTT
NA	TRBV7-8	NA	TRBJ2-4	CASSFVGEDIQYF	TGTGCCAGCAGCTTTGTGGGGGAGGACATTCAGTACTTC
TRBD1	TRBV7-9	few	TRBJ2-2	CASSPRDRENTGELFF	TGTGCCAGCAGCCCCCGGGACAGGGAAAACACCGGGGAGCTGTTTTTT
TRBD1	TRBV7-9	NA	TRBJ2-2	CASSKSGTGGTGELFF	TGTGCCAGCAGCAAATCGGGGACAGGGGGCACCGGGGAGCTGTTTTTT
NA	TRBV5-6	NA	TRBJ1-3	CASSYLQAPSGNTIYF	TGTGCCAGCAGCTACCTACAGGCGCCCTCTGGAAACACCATATATTTT
NA	TRBV9	NA	TRBJ2-3	CASSILGGASSTDTQYF	TGTGCCAGCAGCATCCTAGGCGGGGCCTCTAGCACAGATACGCAGTATTTT
NA	TRBV7-8	NA	TRBJ1-2	CASSLQGSHYGYTF	TGTGCCAGCAGCCTACAGGGTTCCCACTATGGCTACACCTTC
NA	TRBV12-5	once	TRBJ2-5	CASGLVPLPTQYF	TGTGCTAGTGGTTTGGTCCCCCTACCGACCCAGTACTTC
TRBD2	TRBV5-1	NA	TRBJ2-5	CASSLGLAGGWYQETQYF	TGCGCCAGCAGCTTAGGACTAGCGGGGGGCTGGTACCAAGAGACCCAGTACTTC
TRBD1	TRBV5-6	NA	TRBJ2-1	CASRGTGYNEQFF	TGTGCCAGCCGAGGGACAGGTTACAATGAGCAGTTCTTC
NA	TRBV5-6	once	TRBJ1-2	CASSWPGGTGGYTF	TGTGCCAGCAGCTGGCCAGGAGGTACGGGAGGCTACACCTTC
NA	TRBV5-4	once	TRBJ1-2	CASSLQGYGYTF	TGTGCCAGCAGCTTACAGGGATATGGCTACACCTTC
NA	TRBV6-5	NA	TRBJ1-5	CASNRRGNQPQHF	TGTGCCAGCAACCGAAGAGGGAATCAGCCCCAGCATTTT
NA	TRBV7-9	NA	TRBJ2-3	CASSLGRRGSGTDTQYF	TGTGCCAGCAGCTTGGGCAGAAGGGGCTCAGGCACAGATACGCAGTATTTT
TRBD2	TRBV6-2/TRBV6-3	NA	TRBJ2-3	CASSWETSGGDTDTQYF	TGTGCCAGCAGTTGGGAGACTAGCGGGGGGGACACAGATACGCAGTATTTT
TRBD1	TRBV18	NA	TRBJ2-7	CASSLDRGSDEQYF	TGTGCCAGCTCACTTGACAGGGGCTCGGACGAGCAGTACTTC
NA	TRBV19	NA	TRBJ1-2	CASNGQAETYGYTF	TGTGCCAGTAACGGACAAGCAGAGACCTATGGCTACACCTTC
NA	TRBV5-1	NA	TRBJ2-3	CASLRSDYTDTQYF	TGCGCCAGCCTTAGGAGCGATTACACAGATACGCAGTATTTT
NA	TRBV3-1/TRBV3-2	NA	TRBJ1-1	CASSLLRGTEAFF	TGTGCCAGCAGCCTACTGCGGGGCACTGAAGCTTTCTTT
NA	TRBV5-1	NA	TRBJ2-5	CASSPGVLPGPQETQYF	TGCGCCAGCAGCCCCGGTGTTTTACCGGGTCCACAAGAGACCCAGTACTTC
NA	TRBV2	once	TRBJ1-3	CASSEGANSGNTIYF	TGTGCCAGCAGTGAGGGGGCCAACTCTGGAAACACCATATATTTT